Presented here are 21 T cell receptor beta chains from one specimen sequenced in a study of blood T cells in healthy people across ages. A second about 6 to 12 cycle PCR used barcoded and J-beta primers. TCRdb reanalysed the 5' RACE reads using MiXCR and keeps one entry per CDR3 protein. The sample lists 700,000 to 850,000 distinct CDR3 sequences, around 34% occurring once. The sequenced sample consisted of blood. The receptors here all came from a man aged 18 to 35 in good health.

This chain connects TRBV28 to TRBJ1-2; a weak D match, TRBD1 (6 bases). The germline CDR1 and CDR2 sequences are MDHEN and SYDVKM. CDR3 length: 14 amino acids. V lost 6 bases and J 1 base, leaving 12 bases between the germline ends. In DNA form, the CDR3 reads TGTGCCAGCAGCGCGTGGGGGCTTAACTATGGCTACACCTTC. It translates to CASSAWGLNYGYTF.

V and J are TRBV30 and TRBJ2-2, with D tentatively TRBD1 or TRBD2 (5 bases each). The CDR3 has 12 residues. Germline V CDR1 and CDR2: GTSNPN, SVGIG (reference sequence). V gave up 3 bases and J gave up 3 bases, with 5 bases separating them. The DNA for the CDR3 is TGTGCCTGGAGGGGGGACACCGGGGAGCTGTTTTTT. Its protein is CAWRGDTGELFF. The full variable domain, rest sourced from reference TRBV30 and TRBJ2-2, is SQTIHQWPATLVQPVGSPLSLECTVEGTSNPNLYWYRQAAGRGLQLLFYSVGIGQISSEVPQNLSASRPQDRQFILSSKKLLLSDSGFYLCAWRGDTGELFFGEGSRLTVL.

A note on this clonotype: A much larger clone differs from this one at a single base, so this may be a read error. The gene calls are TRBV10-3 and TRBJ2-5; D unclear. The J call is doubtful: the DNA matches TRBJ2-7 better. The CDR3 sequence is 14 residues long. Germline V CDR1 and CDR2: ENHRY, SYGVKD. CDR3 coding DNA: TGTGCCGTCAGTGAGTACTTTGGCGGCTACGAGCAGTACTTC. Protein sequence: CAVSEYFGGYEQYF.

The rearrangement uses TRBV27 and TRBJ2-3, with D hard to call. Germline V CDR1 and CDR2: MNHEY, SMNVEV (reference sequence). The CDR3 consists of 17 residues. Trimming shortened V by 5 bases and J by 0 bases, and 18 bases separated the two germline ends. This chain's CDR3 is CASSGSHLITSTDTQYF. The CDR3, as DNA: TGTGCCAGCAGTGGAAGCCACTTGATCACTAGCACAGATACGCAGTATTTT.

This clonotype was seen at least ten times. The J gene is TRBJ2-7, the V gene TRBV7-3; TRBD1 or TRBD2 may be the D gene (5 bases each). The germline V and J ends were trimmed by 6 bases and 5 bases, with 11 bases remaining between them. This CDR3 is built from 12 residues. Germline V lookup: CDR1 SGHTA, CDR2 FQGTGA. This CDR3 is CASRGVTDEQYF. CDR3 nucleotides: TGTGCCAGCAGGGGGGTAACGGACGAGCAGTACTTC.

This clonotype was recorded a few times. The genes are TRBV7-9 and TRBJ2-3; D gene uncertain. Germline lookup yields CDR1 SEHNR and CDR2 FQNEAQ (reference sequence). The CDR3 has 16 residues. V lost 1 base and J 2 bases, leaving 13 bases between the germline ends. The CDR3 is CASSLGGFQPTDTQYF. CDR3 coding DNA: TGTGCCAGCAGCTTAGGCGGCTTTCAACCCACAGATACGCAGTATTTT.

CDR3 DNA: TGTGCCAGCAGTGCCCTTATGGCGCACTCCTACAATGAGCAGTTCTTC. It is translated as CASSALMAHSYNEQFF. The rearrangement joins TRBV2 to TRBJ2-1; D unclear. The germline V and J ends were trimmed by 4 bases and 0 bases, with 13 bases remaining between them. The CDR3 length is 16 residues. CDR1 is SNHLY, CDR2 FYNNEI, per germline.

V gene TRBV20-1 combines with J gene TRBJ1-1, with D possibly being TRBD1 (6 bases). The CDR3 runs to 12 residues. Trimming removed 4 bases at V and 4 bases at J, with 10 bases between. Per germline, CDR1 DFQATT and CDR2 SNEGSKA (reference sequence). The CDR3 sequence: CSAITGFTEAFF. For the CDR3, the DNA is TGCAGTGCTATAACAGGGTTCACTGAAGCTTTCTTT.

The gene calls are TRBV6-2 or TRBV6-3 and TRBJ2-1; D not certain. Germline V CDR1 and CDR2: MNHEY, SVGEGT. The CDR3 length is 16 residues. V shed 0 bases and J shed 8 bases, with 17 bases lying between them. CDR3 sequence (DNA): TGTGCCAGCAGTTACTCTGGGGTTTATAGTGGCGATGAGCAGTTCTTC. Translated: CASSYSGVYSGDEQFF.

A word on this clonotype: With a much larger clone just one base away, this may be a read error. The chain employs TRBV7-8 and TRBJ2-7, with a tentative D call TRBD2 (5 bases). The germline CDR1 and CDR2 sequences are SGHVS and FQNEAQ. Deletions cut 5 bases from V and 0 bases from J, with 14 bases between. The CDR3 consists of 15 residues. CDR3 protein: CASSPGRGNSYEQYF. CDR3 DNA: TGTGCCAGCAGCCCCGGACGGGGAAACTCCTACGAGCAGTACTTC.

The chain joins TRBV7-9 to TRBJ2-2, with 7 bases matching TRBD2. CDR3 length equals 15 residues. Germline V gene sequence: CDR1 SEHNR, CDR2 FQNEAQ (reference sequence). Germline trimming cut 9 bases from V and 0 bases from J; bases unmatched to any gene: 7. In DNA, the CDR3 is TGTGCCAGTGCCTGGGGGGGTCCGAACACCGGGGAGCTGTTTTTT. It specifies CASAWGGPNTGELFF. The full variable domain, completed using reference TRBV7-9 and TRBJ2-2, is DTGVSQNPRHKITKRGQNVTFRCDPISEHNRLYWYRQTLGQGPEFLTYFQNEAQLEKSRLLSDRFSAERPKGSFSTLEIQRTEQGDSAMYLCASAWGGPNTGELFFGEGSRLTVL.

The chain joins TRBV7-3 to TRBJ2-3; D possibly corresponds to TRBD1 (5 bases). Trimming pared 5 bases from V and 0 bases from J, leaving 12 bases between. Germline CDR1 reads SGHTA; CDR2 reads FQGTGA. The CDR3 covers 15 residues. For the CDR3, the DNA is TGTGCCAGCAGCAAGCAGGGTGGTAGCACAGATACGCAGTATTTT. Its protein product is CASSKQGGSTDTQYF.

This sequence joins TRBV4-1 and TRBJ1-1; weak D call: TRBD1 (5 bases). The V gene's germline CDR1 is MGHRA and CDR2 YSYEKL. V lost 4 bases, J lost 4 bases, and 16 bases lay in between. This CDR3 region has 15 residues. The CDR3 sequence: CASSRRGDGGTEAFF. CDR3 coding DNA: TGCGCCAGCAGCCGGCGAGGGGATGGCGGCACTGAAGCTTTCTTT.

This clonotype came up many times. The V and J genes are TRBV7-2 and TRBJ2-3, with D unclear. Germline V gene sequence: CDR1 SGHTA, CDR2 FQGNSA. The CDR3 is 14 amino acids. Trimming pared 4 bases from V and 0 bases from J, leaving 8 bases between. The CDR3 here is CASSSGLSTDTQYF. CDR3 nucleotide sequence: TGTGCCAGCAGCTCGGGCCTGAGCACAGATACGCAGTATTTT.

This clonotype has more than one count but fewer than ten. V usage is TRBV20-1 and J usage is TRBJ2-2; no reliable D call. Germline V gene sequence: CDR1 DFQATT, CDR2 SNEGSKA (reference sequence). This CDR3 spans 11 amino acids. With 0 bases removed from V and 4 bases from J, the gap between germline ends came to 0 bases. CDR3 in amino acids: CSARDTGELFF. DNA for the CDR3: TGCAGTGCTAGAGACACCGGGGAGCTGTTTTTT.

This clonotype was seen ten or more times. This chain joins TRBV7-2 and TRBJ2-3; D remains unclear. The length of the CDR3 is 14 residues. Germline V gene data show CDR1 as SGHTA and CDR2 as FQGNSA. V was pared by 3 bases and J by 2 bases, with 9 bases between. The chain's CDR3 is CASSFGLNTDTQYF. Here the CDR3 DNA reads TGTGCCAGCAGCTTTGGGCTAAACACAGATACGCAGTATTTT.

V and J are TRBV5-1 and TRBJ2-5; 7 bases fit TRBD1. Germline values: CDR1 SGHRS, CDR2 YFSETQ. The CDR3 is 13 amino acids. J lost 3 bases, V lost 6 bases, and 5 bases had no gene match. CDR3 sequence (DNA): TGCGCCAGCACCATCACAGGGGAAGAGACCCAGTACTTC. This translates into CASTITGEETQYF.

The rearrangement links TRBV5-1 to TRBJ2-1; D remains unclear. CDR1 and CDR2 (germline): SGHRS, YFSETQ. V lost 5 bases to trimming and J lost 6 bases, with 12 bases between them. CDR3 size: 13 residues. The CDR3 here is CASRVAVANEQFF. The CDR3, as DNA: TGCGCCAGCAGGGTAGCCGTGGCCAATGAGCAGTTCTTC.

On this clonotype: Its ends do not fully match the called genes, so a read error is possible. This rearrangement joins TRBV5-5 to TRBJ2-3; 10 nucleotides line up with TRBD2. Germline V gene data show CDR1 as SGHKS and CDR2 as YYEKEE (reference sequence). The CDR3 has 17 amino acids. CDR3 residues: CASSHIAGTSGTDTQYF. The DNA of the CDR3 is TGCGCCAGCAGCCATATTGCCGGGACTAGCGGCACAGATACGCAGTATTTT.

This clonotype has a handful of counts. This rearrangement joins TRBV7-2 to TRBJ2-5; D perhaps matches TRBD2 (6 bases). V was pared by 8 bases and J by 11 bases, with 27 bases between. Germline V CDR1 and CDR2: SGHTA, FQGNSA. The CDR3 contains 15 residues. Here the CDR3 DNA reads TGTGCCAGCCGGCGGGGAAGTTTAGCCCCCAATGAGCAGTACTTC. As protein: CASRRGSLAPNEQYF.

The chain carries TRBV6-6 and TRBJ2-1; D may be TRBD2 (6 bases). The CDR3 is made up of 15 amino acids. The V gene lost 4 bases and the J gene lost 13 bases, with 23 bases spanning the gap. Germline CDR1 MNHNY, CDR2 SVGAGI (reference sequence). The CDR3 DNA sequence: TGTGCCAGCAGTTCCTCCCCCGGGAGCAGAGAGACCCAGTTCTTC. Translation: CASSSSPGSRETQFF.